This passage covers 8 T cell receptor beta chains from one sample sequenced in a study of regulatory T cells in long-lasting Graves disease. Time point described: newly diagnosed GD, antithyroid drugs for less than 3 months. Extracted RNA from PBMCs served as the source of the TCR library. Arm-PCR of CDR3 regions with iRepertoire HTBI primers generated TCR beta libraries. TCRdb analysed the multiplex PCR reads with MiXCR anew, one entry per CDR3 protein. The sample holds 300,000 to 450,000 distinct CDR3 sequences, 15% to 19% seen once. The input for sequencing was peripheral blood mononuclear cells (PBMCs), taken at new diagnosis, from a patient treated with antithyroid drugs. The source is a female donor with Graves disease.

This clonotype occurred many times. The V gene is TRBV7-4, the J gene TRBJ1-1, with TRBD1 identical over 10 bases. V gave up 3 bases and J gave up 0 bases; unmatched junction bases: 10. The V gene's germline CDR1 is SGHVT and CDR2 SQSDAQ. The CDR3 runs 18 residues. CDR3 region: CASSFWGQGTALNTEAFF. In DNA, the CDR3 is TGTGCCAGCAGCTTCTGGGGACAGGGGACGGCACTGAACACTGAAGCTTTCTTT.

Many counts were recorded for this clonotype. V is TRBV24-1 and J is TRBJ2-2; 10 bases align to TRBD1. Germline CDR1 is KGHDR and CDR2 is SFDVKD. CDR3 length equals 16 residues. V trimming: 3 bases; J trimming: 7 bases; junction bases outside the gene matches: 7. The chain's CDR3 is CATSDTGTGEVGELFF. As DNA, the CDR3 is TGTGCCACCAGTGATACCGGGACAGGGGAGGTCGGGGAGCTGTTTTTT.

This chain uses TRBV28 with TRBJ2-1; D perhaps matches TRBD1 (5 bases). Germline V lookup: CDR1 MDHEN, CDR2 SYDVKM. CDR3 length: 15 residues. Trimming removed 7 bases from V and 8 bases from J, with 21 bases in between. The DNA of the CDR3 is TGTGCCAGCAACTTTAGGGGCAGCCGTGGGGATGAGCAGTTCTTC. Encoded protein: CASNFRGSRGDEQFF.

This clonotype appeared many times. This chain connects TRBV7-3 to TRBJ2-1; D assignment may be TRBD1 or TRBD2 (6 bases each). The CDR3 extends over 17 amino acids. V lost 5 bases and J 0 bases, leaving 17 bases between the germline ends. The germline gives CDR1 SGHTA, CDR2 FQGTGA. CDR3 in amino acids: CASSHGGHPSSYNEQFF. DNA of the CDR3: TGTGCCAGCAGCCACGGGGGACACCCTAGCTCCTACAATGAGCAGTTCTTC.

At least ten counts were recorded for this clonotype. For the CDR3, the DNA is TGTGCCAGCAGTTTATTCTGGACTCGGGGGGACGAGCAGTACTTC. This encodes CASSLFWTRGDEQYF. The J gene is TRBJ2-7, the V gene TRBV28; 7 bases match TRBD2. Losses at the gene ends were 1 base for V and 5 bases for J; bases not matched to a gene: 8. The germline CDR1 and CDR2 sequences are MDHEN and SYDVKM. This CDR3 has 15 residues.

The chain employs TRBV20-1 and TRBJ2-7; TRBD2 aligns across 10 bases. There are 13 residues in the CDR3. Unmatched junction bases numbered 3, after V lost 4 bases and J lost 3 bases. CDR1 DFQATT and CDR2 SNEGSKA come from the germline V gene (reference sequence). CDR3 loop: CSATGTSVYEQYF. CDR3 DNA: TGCAGTGCTACCGGGACTAGCGTCTACGAGCAGTACTTC.

This clonotype showed up many times. The CDR3 coding sequence is TGTGCCAGCAGTAGCCAAATAGCGGGGCGTAACATTCAGTACTTC. As protein: CASSSQIAGRNIQYF. This chain connects TRBV27 to TRBJ2-4, with 8 nucleotides matching TRBD2. This CDR3 region has 15 residues. Germline CDR1 is MNHEY and CDR2 is SMNVEV (reference sequence). The ends lost 5 bases at V and 7 bases at J; junction bases unmatched: 10.

This clonotype was recorded many times. In DNA, the CDR3 is TGCAGCGTCCTGGGACGGTTCTACGAGCAGTACTTC. Residues: CSVLGRFYEQYF. The V call is TRBV29-1, the J call TRBJ2-7; D may correspond to TRBD1 or TRBD2 (5 bases each). CDR1 and CDR2 (germline): SQVTM, ANQGSEA. The CDR3 loop spans 12 amino acids. Trimming cost V 6 bases and J 3 bases, with 12 bases left between them.